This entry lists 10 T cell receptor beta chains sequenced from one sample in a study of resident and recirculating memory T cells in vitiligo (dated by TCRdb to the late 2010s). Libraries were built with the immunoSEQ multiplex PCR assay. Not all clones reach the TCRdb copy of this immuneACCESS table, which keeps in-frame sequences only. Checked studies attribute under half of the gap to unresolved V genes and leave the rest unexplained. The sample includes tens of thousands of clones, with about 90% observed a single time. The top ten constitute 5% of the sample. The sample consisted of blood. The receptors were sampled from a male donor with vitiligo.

The CDR3 loop reads CASSLQENTEAFF. CDR3 bases: TGTGCCAGCAGTTTACAGGAGAACACTGAAGCTTTCTTT. The chain couples TRBV6-4 to TRBJ1-1; tentatively, D is TRBD1 (5 bases). Between the trimmed V and J ends, which lost 5 bases and 1 base, there was a span of 8 bases. This CDR3 contains 13 residues. Germline CDR1 is MRHNA and CDR2 is SNTAGT.

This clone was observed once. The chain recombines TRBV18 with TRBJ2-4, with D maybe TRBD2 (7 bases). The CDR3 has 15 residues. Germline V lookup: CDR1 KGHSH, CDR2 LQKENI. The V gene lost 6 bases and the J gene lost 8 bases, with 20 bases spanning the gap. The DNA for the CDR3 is TGTGCCAGCTCCCCTCCAGGAAAGGGGGGGGACATTCAGTACTTC. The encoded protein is CASSPPGKGGDIQYF. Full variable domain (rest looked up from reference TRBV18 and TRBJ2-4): NAGVMQNPRHLVRRRGQEARLRCSPMKGHSHVYWYRQLPEEGLKFMVYLQKENIIDESGMPKERFSAEFPKEGPSILRIQQVVRGDSAAYFCASSPPGKGGDIQYFGAGTRLSVL.

The CDR3 sequence: CASSLTSGGELFF. The DNA for the CDR3 is TGTGCCAGCAGCTTAACGAGTGGCGGGGAGCTGTTTTTT. The chain couples TRBV7-3 to TRBJ2-2; D gene ambiguous. Per germline, CDR1 SGHTA and CDR2 FQGTGA. Trimming cost V 0 bases and J 7 bases, with 6 bases left between them. The CDR3 loop spans 13 amino acids.

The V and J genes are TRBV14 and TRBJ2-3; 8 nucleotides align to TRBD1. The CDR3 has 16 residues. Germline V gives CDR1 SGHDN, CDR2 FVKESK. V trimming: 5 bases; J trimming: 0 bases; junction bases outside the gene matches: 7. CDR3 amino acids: CASSYRTGLSTDTQYF. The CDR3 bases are TGTGCCAGCAGCTACCGGACAGGGTTAAGCACAGATACGCAGTATTTT.

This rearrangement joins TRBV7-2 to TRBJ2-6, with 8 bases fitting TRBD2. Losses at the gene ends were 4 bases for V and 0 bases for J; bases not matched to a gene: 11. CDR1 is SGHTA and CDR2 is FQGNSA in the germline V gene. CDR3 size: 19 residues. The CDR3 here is CASSSRRGGLSSGANVLTF. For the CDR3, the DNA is TGTGCCAGCAGCTCTCGACGCGGGGGGCTAAGCTCTGGGGCCAACGTCCTGACTTTC.

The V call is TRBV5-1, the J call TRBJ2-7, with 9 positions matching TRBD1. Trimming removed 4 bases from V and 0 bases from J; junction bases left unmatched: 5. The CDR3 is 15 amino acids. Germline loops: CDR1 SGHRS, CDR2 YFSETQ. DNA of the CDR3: TGCGCCAGCAGCATTACAGGGGGCACCTCCTACGAGCAGTACTTC. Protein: CASSITGGTSYEQYF.

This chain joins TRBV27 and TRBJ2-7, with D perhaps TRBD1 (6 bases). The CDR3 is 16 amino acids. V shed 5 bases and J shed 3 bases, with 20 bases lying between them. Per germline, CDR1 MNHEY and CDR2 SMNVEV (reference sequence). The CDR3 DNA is TGTGCCAGCAGTCAACTAAGACAGGTCAGCGGCTACGAGCAGTACTTC. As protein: CASSQLRQVSGYEQYF.

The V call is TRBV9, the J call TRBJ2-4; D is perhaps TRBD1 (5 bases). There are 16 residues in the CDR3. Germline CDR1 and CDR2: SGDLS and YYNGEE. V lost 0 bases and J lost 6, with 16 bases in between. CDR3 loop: CASSVGGGQVGNIQYF. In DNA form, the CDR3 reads TGTGCCAGCAGCGTAGGGGGCGGTCAGGTGGGAAACATTCAGTACTTC.

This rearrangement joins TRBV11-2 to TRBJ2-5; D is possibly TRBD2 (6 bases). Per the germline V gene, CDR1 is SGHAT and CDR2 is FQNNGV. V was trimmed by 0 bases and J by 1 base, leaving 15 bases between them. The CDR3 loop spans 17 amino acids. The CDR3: CASSLEWGSGVQETQYF. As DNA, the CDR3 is TGTGCCAGCAGCTTAGAGTGGGGTAGCGGAGTCCAAGAGACCCAGTACTTC.

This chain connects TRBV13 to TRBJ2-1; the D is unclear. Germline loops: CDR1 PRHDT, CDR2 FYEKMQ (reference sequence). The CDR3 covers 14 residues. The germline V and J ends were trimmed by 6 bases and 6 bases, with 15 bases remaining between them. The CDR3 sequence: CASSSGPAGNEQFF. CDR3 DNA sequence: TGTGCCAGCAGTTCGGGTCCGGCTGGCAATGAGCAGTTCTTC.